Shown below are 24 T cell receptor beta chains from a single sample sequenced in a study of shared clonotypes between healthy human individuals. Repertoires were generated with immunoSEQ multiplex PCR, while TCRdb's copy carries only in-frame clones and drops some. The data contain approximately 2.5 million clones, 90% to 95% of them singletons. The sample taken for sequencing was naive CD4+ T cells sorted from blood. Noted subset: CD45RA+ positively selected. These receptors all come from a man aged 18-30 years in good health.

This chain uses TRBV10-2 with TRBJ1-3; 7 nucleotides agree with TRBD1. Germline V gene sequence: CDR1 WSHSY, CDR2 SAAADI. Trimming at V came to 4 bases and at J to 1 base, leaving 1 base not matched to a gene. The CDR3 is 14 amino acids. CDR3 sequence: CASSATGSGNTIYF. As DNA, the CDR3 is TGCGCCAGCAGTGCGACAGGGTCTGGAAACACCATATATTTT.

This chain uses TRBV18 with TRBJ1-3, with D possibly being TRBD1 (5 bases). The length of the CDR3 is 16 residues. CDR1 is KGHSH, CDR2 LQKENI, per germline. The V and J ends lost 2 bases and 3 bases respectively, with 14 bases between them. CDR3 sequence: CASSPIEAGSGNTIYF. The DNA for the CDR3 is TGTGCCAGCTCACCAATCGAGGCAGGGAGTGGAAACACCATATATTTT.

This clone was seen once. This rearrangement joins TRBV7-8 to TRBJ2-5; tentatively, D is TRBD1 (6 bases). V shed 2 bases and J shed 2 bases, with 15 bases lying between them. The CDR3 is 16 amino acids. The germline V gene encodes CDR1 SGHVS and CDR2 FQNEAQ. The CDR3 nucleotides read TGTGCCAGCAGCTTAAGTCTCTCCGGACAGCAAGAGACCCAGTACTTC. Translation gives CASSLSLSGQQETQYF.

The chain joins TRBV18 to TRBJ1-1; D is undetermined. Germline values: CDR1 KGHSH, CDR2 LQKENI. V lost 1 base and J 2 bases, leaving 8 bases between the germline ends. The CDR3 is 14 residues long. The CDR3 loop reads CASSPLARNTEAFF. The CDR3 DNA follows: TGTGCCAGCTCACCACTCGCCAGAAACACTGAAGCTTTCTTT.

Concerning this clone itself: Other DNA variants within this sample encode the same CDR3. V and J are TRBV7-9 and TRBJ2-3; D is possibly TRBD1 (5 bases). This CDR3 has 15 residues. The germline V and J ends were trimmed by 2 bases and 0 bases, with 9 bases remaining between them. Germline values: CDR1 SEHNR, CDR2 FQNEAQ (reference sequence). CDR3 in DNA: TGTGCCAGCAGCTTACGCGACAGTAGCACAGATACGCAGTATTTT. The encoded protein is CASSLRDSSTDTQYF.

This clone was detected only once. The CDR3 protein is CASSLALTEETQYF. The CDR3 region has the DNA TGTGCCAGCAGCTTAGCCTTAACCGAAGAGACCCAGTACTTC. V and J are TRBV11-2 and TRBJ2-5; D not certain. The CDR3 loop spans 14 amino acids. Germline loops: CDR1 SGHAT, CDR2 FQNNGV. Trimming stripped 1 base from V and 3 bases from J, with 9 bases between.

About this clone itself: Other DNA sequences in this specimen translate into the identical CDR3. J is TRBJ2-3 and V is TRBV19; 9 positions match TRBD2. Per germline, CDR1 LNHDA and CDR2 SQIVND (reference sequence). The length of the CDR3 is 16 residues. V was pared by 3 bases and J by 0 bases, with 4 bases of the junction left unmatched. The DNA of the CDR3 is TGTGCCAGTAGTATCTTACTAGCGGGTAGCACAGATACGCAGTATTTT. Its translation is CASSILLAGSTDTQYF.

This clone was picked up one time. Other DNA sequences in this specimen translate into the identical CDR3. This chain joins TRBV6-5 and TRBJ2-5, with TRBD2 identical over 7 bases. Germline CDR1 and CDR2: MNHEY and SVGAGI. J lost 4 bases, V lost 2 bases, and 1 base had no gene match. The CDR3 has 13 residues. The CDR3 DNA follows: TGTGCCAGCAGTTACCCGGGAGGAGAGACCCAGTACTTC. This codes for CASSYPGGETQYF.

This clone showed up just once. Other DNA sequences in the sample encode the same CDR3. The chain uses TRBV6-1 and TRBJ2-7, with 10 bases fitting TRBD1. J lost 4 bases, V lost 9 bases, and 6 bases had no gene match. The CDR3 loop spans 13 amino acids. CDR1 is MNHNS, CDR2 SASEGT, per germline. The CDR3: CASTGQGVYEQYF. The CDR3 coding sequence is TGTGCCAGTACCGGACAGGGGGTTTACGAGCAGTACTTC.

This chain connects TRBV30 to TRBJ2-5; TRBD2 matches at 10 bases. This CDR3 is 14 amino acids long. Germline V lookup: CDR1 GTSNPN, CDR2 SVGIG (reference sequence). J was trimmed by 5 bases and V by 3 bases; bases with no gene match: 6. The CDR3 sequence is CAWRPAGGPETQYF. The CDR3 DNA reads TGTGCCTGGAGACCAGCGGGGGGGCCGGAGACCCAGTACTTC.

The chain links TRBV30 to TRBJ1-5; D unresolved. The germline gives CDR1 GTSNPN, CDR2 SVGIG (reference sequence). Trimming pared 2 bases from V and 4 bases from J, leaving 9 bases between. The CDR3 spans 13 residues. The CDR3: CAWSFTRNQPQHF. Written as DNA, the CDR3 is TGTGCCTGGAGTTTTACAAGAAATCAGCCCCAGCATTTT.

As for this clone: A junction end diverges from the germline sequence, so it may reflect a read error. This sample includes further DNA sequences coding for the same CDR3. The CDR3 DNA reads TGTGCCAGCAGCTCCGGGACAACCAATGAAAAACTGTTTTTT. Protein sequence: CASSSGTTNEKLFF. V is TRBV7-2 and J is TRBJ1-4; D is possibly TRBD1 (6 bases). This CDR3 has 14 amino acids. In germline, CDR1 is SGHTA, CDR2 FQGNSA. The whole variable domain, remainder taken from reference TRBV7-2 and TRBJ1-4, is GAGVSQSPSNKVTEKGKDVELRCDPISGHTALYWYRQSLGQGLEFLIYFQGNSAPDKSGLPSDRFSAERTGGSVSTLTIQRTQQEDSAVYLCASSSGTTNEKLFFGSGTQLSVL.

The rearrangement links TRBV4-1 to TRBJ2-5; D is undetermined. Trimming left V 3 bases short and J 2 bases short, with 13 bases between. Germline lookup yields CDR1 MGHRA and CDR2 YSYEKL. The CDR3 is 15 amino acids. As DNA, the CDR3 is TGCGCCAGCAGCCAGACGGCGACCTGGCAAGAGACCCAGTACTTC. Translating it yields CASSQTATWQETQYF.

A single count supports this clone. The V gene is TRBV7-9, the J gene TRBJ2-3, with 7 nucleotides matching TRBD1. V lost 2 bases and J lost 5; bases outside the gene matches: 16. Germline CDR1 reads SEHNR; CDR2 reads FQNEAQ (reference sequence). The CDR3 has 18 residues. The CDR3 DNA sequence: TGTGCCAGCAGCTTATGGGTTGGGGACAGCCAGAGAGGAGATACGCAGTATTTT. This codes for CASSLWVGDSQRGDTQYF.

In this sample, this clone turned up once. The chain carries TRBV18 and TRBJ2-7; D remains ambiguous. V dropped 2 bases and J dropped 2 bases, with 10 bases sitting between them. This CDR3 is 14 amino acids long. Per germline, CDR1 KGHSH and CDR2 LQKENI. The CDR3 DNA follows: TGTGCCAGCTCACCATCCGGCAGAACCTACGAGCAGTACTTC. Its translation is CASSPSGRTYEQYF.

The chain joins TRBV4-2 to TRBJ2-5; TRBD2 matches 7 bases. Unmatched junction bases numbered 6, after V lost 3 bases and J lost 2 bases. The CDR3 spans 15 residues. Per germline, CDR1 LGHNA and CDR2 YNFKEQ. CDR3 nucleotide sequence: TGTGCCAGCAGCCACCCGGGACTAACACAAGAGACCCAGTACTTC. Translating it yields CASSHPGLTQETQYF.

This chain uses TRBV30 with TRBJ1-5, with unresolved D. Trimming shortened V by 1 base and J by 7 bases, and 11 bases separated the two germline ends. Germline V gene data show CDR1 as GTSNPN and CDR2 as SVGIG (reference sequence). The CDR3 totals 13 residues. Here the CDR3 reads CAWSGQVGQPQHF. The CDR3 coding sequence is TGTGCCTGGAGTGGGCAGGTGGGCCAGCCCCAGCATTTT. The whole variable domain, remainder taken from reference TRBV30 and TRBJ1-5, is SQTIHQWPATLVQPVGSPLSLECTVEGTSNPNLYWYRQAAGRGLQLLFYSVGIGQISSEVPQNLSASRPQDRQFILSSKKLLLSDSGFYLCAWSGQVGQPQHFGDGTRLSIL.

V gene TRBV14 combines with J gene TRBJ1-6, with D possibly being TRBD1 (6 bases). The CDR3 has 15 residues. From germline, CDR1 is SGHDN and CDR2 FVKESK. V was trimmed by 1 base and J by 7 bases, leaving 11 bases between them. CDR3 in DNA: TGTGCCAGCAGCCAAGTGGGGGGCGGCAATTCACCCCTCCACTTT. The encoded protein is CASSQVGGGNSPLHF.

This chain links TRBV10-3 with TRBJ2-1; 9 bases line up with TRBD1. Looked up from germline, CDR1 is ENHRY and CDR2 is SYGVKD. CDR3 length: 14 amino acids. Trimming at V came to 7 bases and at J to 6 bases, leaving 7 bases not matched to a gene. The CDR3 DNA reads as TGTGCCATCACCAGGACAGGGGCAGGCAATGAGCAGTTCTTC. It codes for CAITRTGAGNEQFF.

The rearrangement links TRBV4-3 to TRBJ2-7; tentative D call: TRBD1 (6 bases). Germline V lookup: CDR1 LGHNA, CDR2 YSLEER. V lost 0 bases and J 3 bases, leaving 12 bases between the germline ends. The CDR3 sequence is 15 residues long. The CDR3 here is CASSQDHHRDYEQYF. CDR3 bases: TGCGCCAGCAGCCAAGATCATCACAGGGACTACGAGCAGTACTTC.

J is TRBJ2-5 and V is TRBV28; a weak D match, TRBD1 (6 bases). Deletions cut 6 bases from V and 2 bases from J, with 10 bases between. The CDR3 spans 13 residues. CDR1 and CDR2 from the germline V gene are MDHEN and SYDVKM. In DNA form, the CDR3 reads TGTGCCAGCAGCTCGGACAGTCAAGAGACCCAGTACTTC. Encoded protein: CASSSDSQETQYF.

This sequence joins TRBV10-2 and TRBJ2-7; 11 bases are shared with TRBD1. Germline values: CDR1 WSHSY, CDR2 SAAADI. The CDR3 runs to 15 residues. Trimming took 6 bases from V and 3 from J; bases not matched to a gene: 7. The CDR3 DNA follows: TGCGCCAGCAGCTCCGAGGACAGGGGGCTCTACGAGCAGTACTTC. Its protein is CASSSEDRGLYEQYF.

This chain uses TRBV27 with TRBJ2-7, with 7 bases fitting TRBD2. The V gene end was trimmed by 6 bases and the J gene end by 2 bases; junction bases not matched to a gene: 7. In germline, CDR1 is MNHEY, CDR2 SMNVEV (reference sequence). The CDR3 loop spans 14 amino acids. The CDR3 DNA sequence: TGTGCCAGCAGCCGCACTAGCGCTACCTACGAGCAGTACTTC. Its translation: CASSRTSATYEQYF.

The rearrangement links TRBV18 to TRBJ1-1, with 9 bases matching TRBD1. The CDR3 is made up of 16 amino acids. The V and J ends lost 1 base and 0 bases, in that order; junction bases with no gene match: 3. Germline CDR1 and CDR2: KGHSH and LQKENI. The CDR3 DNA sequence: TGTGCCAGCTCACCACGGACAGGGGATCTGAACACTGAAGCTTTCTTT. Protein sequence: CASSPRTGDLNTEAFF.